This T cell receptor (beta chain) was recovered during a study of T cells after yellow fever vaccination (dated by TCRdb to about 2019). A note on the overall study: Libraries from fractions with low cell numbers were prepared with the SMART-Seq v4 Ultra Low Input RNA kit. Two healthy male donors, one aged 18 to 29 and one aged 30 to 40 years, were included in the cohort. Blood samples were taken at several timepoints before and after primary and secondary immunization, and bulk PBMC replicates and cell subsets were isolated. To follow T-cell clones before and after primary and booster YFV17D yellow fever vaccination, bulk TCR alpha and beta repertoires were sequenced over time.

The treatment or condition label corresponds to: live attenuated yellow fever vaccine strain. At every blood-draw timepoint, two biological replicates of bulk PBMCs were collected. A standard Ficoll-Paque protocol was used to isolate PBMCs from peripheral blood. TriZol was used to extract RNA from bulk PBMCs, from CD4 and CD8 fractions, and from dextramer-positive and dextramer-negative fractions. From the germline V gene, CDR1 is ENHRY and CDR2 is SYGVKD. The germline ends are 8 bases apart after V is trimmed by 4 bases and J by 3 bases. The CDR3 holds 13 amino acids from the cysteine to the phenylalanine. Here the CDR3 DNA is all that survives: 39 bases in frame from base 1. Broad study findings and their caveats: After the booster, most of the clones that had expanded following primary vaccination were detected again (approximately 96% of CD4 and around 88% of CD8), which suggests that memory was broadly maintained. Computational filtering was required because FACS-sorted repertoires could contain abundant contaminating clonotypes from the bulk population. Because the study included only two donors, the extent to which the findings can be generalized is limited. A small fraction of clonotypes appeared in both the CD4 and CD8 compartments, likely as a result of convergent recombination. The secondary T-cell response was found to be weaker but faster than the primary response, with a peak reached on day 5 rather than on day 15.

TCR cDNA was synthesized by 5'RACE template switching, which introduced a universal primer site and unique molecular identifiers. Priming for cDNA synthesis came from both the TCR alpha and TCR beta constant segments. Two PCR steps were used to amplify libraries, with sample barcodes and sequencing adapters being added in the second step. Libraries were sequenced on Illumina HiSeq 2500 (2x100 bp) or NovaSeq (2x150 bp). The original pipeline was this. MIGEC handled demultiplexing of reads and collapsing into UMI consensus sequences, while MiXCR performed V(D)J alignment. Vaccine-responding clonotypes were defined with edgeR using replicate PBMC samples, requiring FDR below 0.01 and a log2 fold change above 5 up to day 15. Each bulk clonotype was labeled CD4 or CD8 based on which sequenced repertoire, CD4 or CD8, contained the clonotype at higher abundance. Clones were called with MiXCR by TCRdb after fastp trimmed the public reads at Q25, and only in-frame beta chains were retained. One record per CDR3 amino acid sequence lists the most common genes and DNA. The V and J calls reflect TCRdb's pipeline rather than the authors' work. The sample table shows some 550,000 distinct CDR3 sequences, and 19% are seen once. The ten most abundant clones make up roughly an eighth of the sample.

In regard to this clonotype: Its antigen remains unidentified. The sample holds no much larger clone one base away, and base qualities are not on file.

The chain is encoded by TRBV10-3 joined to TRBJ2-3, with no reliable assignment of the D segment. The TCR comes from a man in his thirties or forties who received the YFV17D yellow fever vaccine. Sequences were derived from PBMCs, sampled 15 days after the yellow fever booster vaccination. The CDR3 amino acid sequence is: CAISVGHTDTQYF. The DNA sequence is given as TGTGCCATCAGTGTGGGTCATACAGATACGCAGTATTTT.